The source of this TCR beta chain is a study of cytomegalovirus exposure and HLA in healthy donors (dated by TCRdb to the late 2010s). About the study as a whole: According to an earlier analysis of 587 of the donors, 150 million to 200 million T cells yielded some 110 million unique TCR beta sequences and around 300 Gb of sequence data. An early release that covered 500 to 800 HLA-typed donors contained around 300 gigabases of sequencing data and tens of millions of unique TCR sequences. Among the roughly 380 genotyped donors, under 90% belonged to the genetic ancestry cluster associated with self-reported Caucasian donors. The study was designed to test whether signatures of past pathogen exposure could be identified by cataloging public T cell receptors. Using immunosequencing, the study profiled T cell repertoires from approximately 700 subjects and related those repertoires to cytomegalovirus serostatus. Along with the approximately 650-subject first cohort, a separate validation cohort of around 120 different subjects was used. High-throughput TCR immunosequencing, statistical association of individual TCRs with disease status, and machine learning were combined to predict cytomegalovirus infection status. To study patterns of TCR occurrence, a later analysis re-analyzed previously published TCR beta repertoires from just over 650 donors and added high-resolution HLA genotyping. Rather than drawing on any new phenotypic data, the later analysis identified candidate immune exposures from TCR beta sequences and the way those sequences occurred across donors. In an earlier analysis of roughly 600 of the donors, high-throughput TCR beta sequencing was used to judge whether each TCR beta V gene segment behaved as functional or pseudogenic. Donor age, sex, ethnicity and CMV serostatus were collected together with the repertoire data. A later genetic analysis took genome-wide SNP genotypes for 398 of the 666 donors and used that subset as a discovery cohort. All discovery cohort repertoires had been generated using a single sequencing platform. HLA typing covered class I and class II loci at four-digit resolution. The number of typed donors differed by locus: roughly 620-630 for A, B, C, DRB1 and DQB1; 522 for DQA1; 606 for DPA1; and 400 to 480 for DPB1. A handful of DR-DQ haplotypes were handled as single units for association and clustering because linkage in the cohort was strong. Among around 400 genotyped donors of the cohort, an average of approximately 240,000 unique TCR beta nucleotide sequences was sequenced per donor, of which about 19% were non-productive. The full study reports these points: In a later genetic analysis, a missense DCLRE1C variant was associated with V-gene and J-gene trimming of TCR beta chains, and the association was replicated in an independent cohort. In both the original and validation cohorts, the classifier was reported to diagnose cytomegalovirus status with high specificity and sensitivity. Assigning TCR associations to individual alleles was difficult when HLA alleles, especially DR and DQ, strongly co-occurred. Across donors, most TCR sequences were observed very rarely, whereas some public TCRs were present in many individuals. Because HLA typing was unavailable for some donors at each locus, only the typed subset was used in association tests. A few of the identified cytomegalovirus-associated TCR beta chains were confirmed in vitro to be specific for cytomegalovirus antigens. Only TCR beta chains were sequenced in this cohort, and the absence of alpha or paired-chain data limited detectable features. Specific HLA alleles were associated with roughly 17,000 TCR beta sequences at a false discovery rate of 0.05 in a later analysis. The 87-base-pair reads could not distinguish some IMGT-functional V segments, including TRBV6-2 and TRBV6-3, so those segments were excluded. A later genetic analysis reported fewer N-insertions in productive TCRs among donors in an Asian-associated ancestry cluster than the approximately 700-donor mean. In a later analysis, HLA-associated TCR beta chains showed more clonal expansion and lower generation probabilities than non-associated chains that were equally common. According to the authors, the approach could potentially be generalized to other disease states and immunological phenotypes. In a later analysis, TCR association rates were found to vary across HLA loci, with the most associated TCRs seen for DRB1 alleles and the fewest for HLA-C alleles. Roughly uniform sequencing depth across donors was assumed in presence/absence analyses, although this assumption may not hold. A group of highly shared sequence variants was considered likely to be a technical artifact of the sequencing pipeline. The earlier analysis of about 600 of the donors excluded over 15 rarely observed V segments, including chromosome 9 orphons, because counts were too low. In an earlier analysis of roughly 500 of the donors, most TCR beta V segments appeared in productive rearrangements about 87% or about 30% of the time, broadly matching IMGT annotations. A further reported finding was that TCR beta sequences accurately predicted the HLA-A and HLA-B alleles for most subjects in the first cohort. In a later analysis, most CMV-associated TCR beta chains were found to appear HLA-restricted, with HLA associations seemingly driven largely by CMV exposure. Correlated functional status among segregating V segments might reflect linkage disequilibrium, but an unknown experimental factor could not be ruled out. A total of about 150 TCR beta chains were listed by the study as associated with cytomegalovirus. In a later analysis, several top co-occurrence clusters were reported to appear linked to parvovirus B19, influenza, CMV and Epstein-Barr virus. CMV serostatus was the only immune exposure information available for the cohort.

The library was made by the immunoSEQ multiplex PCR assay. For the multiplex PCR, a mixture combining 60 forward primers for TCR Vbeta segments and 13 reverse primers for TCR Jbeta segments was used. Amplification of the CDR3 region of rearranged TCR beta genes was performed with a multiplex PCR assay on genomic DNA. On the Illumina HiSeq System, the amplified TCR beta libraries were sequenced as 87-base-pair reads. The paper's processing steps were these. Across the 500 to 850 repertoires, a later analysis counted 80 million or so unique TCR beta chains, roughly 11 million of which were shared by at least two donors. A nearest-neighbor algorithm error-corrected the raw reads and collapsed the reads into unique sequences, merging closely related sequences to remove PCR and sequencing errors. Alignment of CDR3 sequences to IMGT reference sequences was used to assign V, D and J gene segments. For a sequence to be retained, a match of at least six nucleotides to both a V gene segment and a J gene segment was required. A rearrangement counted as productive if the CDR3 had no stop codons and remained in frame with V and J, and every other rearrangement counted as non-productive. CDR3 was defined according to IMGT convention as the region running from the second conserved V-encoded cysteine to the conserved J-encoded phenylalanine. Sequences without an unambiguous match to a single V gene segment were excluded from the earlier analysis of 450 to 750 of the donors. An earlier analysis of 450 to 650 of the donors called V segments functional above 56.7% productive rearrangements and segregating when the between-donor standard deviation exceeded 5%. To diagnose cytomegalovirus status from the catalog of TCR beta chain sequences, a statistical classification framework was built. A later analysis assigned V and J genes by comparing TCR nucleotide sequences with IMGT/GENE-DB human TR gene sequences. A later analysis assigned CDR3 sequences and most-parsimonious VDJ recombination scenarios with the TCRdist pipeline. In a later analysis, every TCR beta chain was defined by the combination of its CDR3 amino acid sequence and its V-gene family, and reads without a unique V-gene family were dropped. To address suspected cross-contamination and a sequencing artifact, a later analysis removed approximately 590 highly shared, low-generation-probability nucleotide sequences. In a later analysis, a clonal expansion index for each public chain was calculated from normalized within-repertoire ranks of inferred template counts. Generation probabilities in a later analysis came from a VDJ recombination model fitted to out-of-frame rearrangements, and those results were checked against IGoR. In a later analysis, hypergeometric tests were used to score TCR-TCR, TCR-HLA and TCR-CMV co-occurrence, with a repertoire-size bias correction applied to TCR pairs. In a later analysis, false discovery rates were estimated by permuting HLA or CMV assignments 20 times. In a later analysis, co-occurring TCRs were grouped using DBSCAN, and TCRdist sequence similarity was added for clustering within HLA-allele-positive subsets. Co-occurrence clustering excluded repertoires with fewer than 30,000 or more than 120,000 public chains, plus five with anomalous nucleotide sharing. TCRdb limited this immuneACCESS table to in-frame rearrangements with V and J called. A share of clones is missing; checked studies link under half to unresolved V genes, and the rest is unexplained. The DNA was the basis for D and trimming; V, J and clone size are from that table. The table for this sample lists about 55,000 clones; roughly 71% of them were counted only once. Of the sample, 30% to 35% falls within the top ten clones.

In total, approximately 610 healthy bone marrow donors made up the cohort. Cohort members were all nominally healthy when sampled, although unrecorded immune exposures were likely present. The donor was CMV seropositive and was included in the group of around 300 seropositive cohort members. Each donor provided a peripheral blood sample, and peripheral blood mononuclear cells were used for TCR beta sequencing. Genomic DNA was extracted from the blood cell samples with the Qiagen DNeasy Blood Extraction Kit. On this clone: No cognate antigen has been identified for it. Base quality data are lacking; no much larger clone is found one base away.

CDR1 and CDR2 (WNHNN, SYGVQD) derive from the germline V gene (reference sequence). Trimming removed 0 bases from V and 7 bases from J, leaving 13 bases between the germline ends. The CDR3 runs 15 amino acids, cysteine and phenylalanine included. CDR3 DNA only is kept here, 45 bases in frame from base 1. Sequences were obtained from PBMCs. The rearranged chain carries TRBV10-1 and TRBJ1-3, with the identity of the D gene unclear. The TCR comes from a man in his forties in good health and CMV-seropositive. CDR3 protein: CASSESRKGVNTIYF. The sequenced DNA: TGCGCCAGCAGTGAGTCGCGGAAGGGAGTGAACACCATATATTTT.